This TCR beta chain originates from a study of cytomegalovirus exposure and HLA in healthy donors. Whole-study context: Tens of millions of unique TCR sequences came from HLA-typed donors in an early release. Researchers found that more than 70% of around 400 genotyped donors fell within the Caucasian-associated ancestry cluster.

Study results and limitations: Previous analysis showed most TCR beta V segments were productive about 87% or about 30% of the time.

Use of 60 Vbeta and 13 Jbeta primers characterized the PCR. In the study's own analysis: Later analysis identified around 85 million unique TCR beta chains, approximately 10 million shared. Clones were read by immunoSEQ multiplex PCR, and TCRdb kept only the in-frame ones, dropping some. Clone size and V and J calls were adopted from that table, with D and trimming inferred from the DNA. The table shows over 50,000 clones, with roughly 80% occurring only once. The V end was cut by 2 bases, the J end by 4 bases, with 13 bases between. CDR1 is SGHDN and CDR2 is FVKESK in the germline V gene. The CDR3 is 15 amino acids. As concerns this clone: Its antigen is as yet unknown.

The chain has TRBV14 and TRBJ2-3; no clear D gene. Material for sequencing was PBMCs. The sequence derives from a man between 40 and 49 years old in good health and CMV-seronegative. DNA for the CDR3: TGTGCCAGCAGCCAATTTAGTGCGGTGGCAGATACGCAGTATTTT. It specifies CASSQFSAVADTQYF.